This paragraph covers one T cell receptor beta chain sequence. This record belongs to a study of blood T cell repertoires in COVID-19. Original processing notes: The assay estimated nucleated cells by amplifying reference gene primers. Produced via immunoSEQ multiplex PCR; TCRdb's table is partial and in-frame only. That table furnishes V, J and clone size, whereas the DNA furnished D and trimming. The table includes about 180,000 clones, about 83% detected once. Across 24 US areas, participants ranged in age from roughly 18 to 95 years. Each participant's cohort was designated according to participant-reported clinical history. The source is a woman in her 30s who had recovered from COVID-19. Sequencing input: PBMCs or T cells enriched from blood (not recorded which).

The CDR3 here is CASTHGYGRGGFDQPQHF. The CDR3 DNA reads TGTGCCAGTACCCATGGGTATGGGAGAGGGGGATTCGATCAGCCCCAGCATTTT. The chain has TRBV19 and TRBJ1-5; possible D gene TRBD1, 6 bases. V lost 7 bases and J 5 bases, leaving 27 bases between the germline ends. CDR1 and CDR2 from the germline V gene are LNHDA and SQIVND (reference sequence). The CDR3 spans 18 residues.